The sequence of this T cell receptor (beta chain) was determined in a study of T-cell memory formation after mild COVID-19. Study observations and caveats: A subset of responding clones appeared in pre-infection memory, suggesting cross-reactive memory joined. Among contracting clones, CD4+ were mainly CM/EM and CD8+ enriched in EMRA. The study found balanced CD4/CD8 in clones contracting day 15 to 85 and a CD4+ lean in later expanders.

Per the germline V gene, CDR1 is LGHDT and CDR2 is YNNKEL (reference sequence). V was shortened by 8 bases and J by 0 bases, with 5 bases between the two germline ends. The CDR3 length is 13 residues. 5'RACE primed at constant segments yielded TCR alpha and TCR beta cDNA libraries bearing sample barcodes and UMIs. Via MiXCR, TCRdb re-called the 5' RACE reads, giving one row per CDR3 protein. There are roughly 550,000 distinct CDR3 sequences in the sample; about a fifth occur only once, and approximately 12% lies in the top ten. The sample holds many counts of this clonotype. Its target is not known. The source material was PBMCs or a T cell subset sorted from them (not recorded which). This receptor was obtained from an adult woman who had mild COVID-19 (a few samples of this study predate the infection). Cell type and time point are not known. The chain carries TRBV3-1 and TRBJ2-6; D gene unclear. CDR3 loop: CASENSGANVLTF. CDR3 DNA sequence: TGTGCCAGCGAAAACTCTGGGGCCAACGTCCTGACTTTC.